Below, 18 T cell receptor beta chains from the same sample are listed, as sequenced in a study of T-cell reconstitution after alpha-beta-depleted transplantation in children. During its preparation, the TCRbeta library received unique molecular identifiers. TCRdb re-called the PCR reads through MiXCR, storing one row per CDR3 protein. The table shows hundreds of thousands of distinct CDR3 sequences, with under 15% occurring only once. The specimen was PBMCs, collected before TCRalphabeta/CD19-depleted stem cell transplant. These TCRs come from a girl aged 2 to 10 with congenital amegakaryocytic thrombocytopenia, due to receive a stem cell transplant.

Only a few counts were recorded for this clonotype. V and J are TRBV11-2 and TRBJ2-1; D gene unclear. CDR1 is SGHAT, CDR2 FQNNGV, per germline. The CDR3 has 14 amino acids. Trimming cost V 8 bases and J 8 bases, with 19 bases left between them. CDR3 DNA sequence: TGTGCCAGCCGCGAACTACGCCTTACCCATGAGCAGTTCTTC. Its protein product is CASRELRLTHEQFF. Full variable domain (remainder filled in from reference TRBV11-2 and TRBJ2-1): EAGVAQSPRYKIIEKRQSVAFWCNPISGHATLYWYQQILGQGPKLLIQFQNNGVVDDSQLPKDRFSAERLKGVDSTLKIQPAKLEDSAVYLCASRELRLTHEQFFGPGTRLTVL.

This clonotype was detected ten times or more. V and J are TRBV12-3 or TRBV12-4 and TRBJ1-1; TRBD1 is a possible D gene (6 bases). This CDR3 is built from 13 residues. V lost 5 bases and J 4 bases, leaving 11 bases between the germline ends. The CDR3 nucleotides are TGTGCCAGCAGTCGGGGGGGCATCACTGAAGCTTTCTTT. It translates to CASSRGGITEAFF.

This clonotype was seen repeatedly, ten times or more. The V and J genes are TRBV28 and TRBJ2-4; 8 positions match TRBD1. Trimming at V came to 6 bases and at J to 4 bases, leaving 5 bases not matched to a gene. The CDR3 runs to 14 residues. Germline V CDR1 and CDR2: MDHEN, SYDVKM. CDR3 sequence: CASRDRTGKNIQYF. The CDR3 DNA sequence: TGTGCCAGCAGAGACCGGACAGGGAAAAACATTCAGTACTTC.

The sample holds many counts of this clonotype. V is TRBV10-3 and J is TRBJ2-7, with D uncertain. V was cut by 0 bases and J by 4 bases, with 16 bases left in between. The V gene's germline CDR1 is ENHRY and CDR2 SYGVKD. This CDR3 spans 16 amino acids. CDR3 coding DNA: TGTGCCATCAGTGAGTCCCGACCTGGTCTCGAGTACGAGCAGTACTTC. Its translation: CAISESRPGLEYEQYF.

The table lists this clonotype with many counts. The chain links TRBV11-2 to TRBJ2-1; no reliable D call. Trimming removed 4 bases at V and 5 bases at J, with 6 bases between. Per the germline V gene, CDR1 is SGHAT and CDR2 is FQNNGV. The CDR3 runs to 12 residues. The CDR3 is CASSSLDNEQFF. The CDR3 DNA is TGTGCCAGCAGCTCGCTAGACAATGAGCAGTTCTTC.

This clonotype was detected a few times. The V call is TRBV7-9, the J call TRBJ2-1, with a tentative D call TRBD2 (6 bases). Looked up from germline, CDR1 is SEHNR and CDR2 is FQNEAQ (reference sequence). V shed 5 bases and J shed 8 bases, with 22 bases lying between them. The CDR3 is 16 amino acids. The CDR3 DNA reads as TGTGCCAGCAGCCCCCTCCGAGGGGCGGGACCCCATGAGCAGTTCTTC. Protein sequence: CASSPLRGAGPHEQFF.

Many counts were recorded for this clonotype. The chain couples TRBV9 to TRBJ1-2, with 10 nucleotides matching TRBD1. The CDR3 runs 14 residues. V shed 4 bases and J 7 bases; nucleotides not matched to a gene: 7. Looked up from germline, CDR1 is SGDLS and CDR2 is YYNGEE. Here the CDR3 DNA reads TGTGCCAGCAGCCCCTGGGACAGGGGAACTGGCTACACCTTC. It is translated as CASSPWDRGTGYTF.

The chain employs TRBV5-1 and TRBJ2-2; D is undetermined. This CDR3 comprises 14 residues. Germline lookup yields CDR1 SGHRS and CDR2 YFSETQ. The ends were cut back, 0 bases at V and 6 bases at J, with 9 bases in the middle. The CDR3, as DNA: TGCGCCAGCAGCTTGGGGGATCCCCCCGGGGAGCTGTTTTTT. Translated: CASSLGDPPGELFF. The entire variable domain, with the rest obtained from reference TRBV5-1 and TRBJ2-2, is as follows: KAGVTQTPRYLIKTRGQQVTLSCSPISGHRSVSWYQQTPGQGLQFLFEYFSETQRNKGNFPGRFSGRQFSNSRSEMNVSTLELGDSALYLCASSLGDPPGELFFGEGSRLTVL.

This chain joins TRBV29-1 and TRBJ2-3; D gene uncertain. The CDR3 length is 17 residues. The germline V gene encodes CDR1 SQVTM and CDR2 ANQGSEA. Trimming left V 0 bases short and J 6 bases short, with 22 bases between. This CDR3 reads CSVEDPSMAASADTQYF. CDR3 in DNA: TGCAGCGTTGAAGATCCCTCCATGGCGGCCTCTGCCGATACGCAGTATTTT.

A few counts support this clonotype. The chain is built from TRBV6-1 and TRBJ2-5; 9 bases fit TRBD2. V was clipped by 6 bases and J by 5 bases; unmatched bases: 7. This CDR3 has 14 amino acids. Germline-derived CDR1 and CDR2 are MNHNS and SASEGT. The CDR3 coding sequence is TGTGCCAGCAGGATAGCGGGAGCGGGGGAGACCCAGTACTTC. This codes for CASRIAGAGETQYF.

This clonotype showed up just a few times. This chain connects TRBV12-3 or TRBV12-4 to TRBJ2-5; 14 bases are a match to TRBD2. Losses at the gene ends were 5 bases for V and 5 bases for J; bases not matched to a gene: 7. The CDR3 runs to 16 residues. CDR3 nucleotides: TGTGCCAGCAGTGACTGGGGACTAGCGGGAGTCGAGACCCAGTACTTC. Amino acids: CASSDWGLAGVETQYF.

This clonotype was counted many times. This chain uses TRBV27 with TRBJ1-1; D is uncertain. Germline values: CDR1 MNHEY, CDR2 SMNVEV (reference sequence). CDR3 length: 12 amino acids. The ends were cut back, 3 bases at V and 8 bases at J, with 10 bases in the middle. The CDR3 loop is CASSFSGVEAFF. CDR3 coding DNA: TGTGCCAGCAGTTTTAGCGGGGTAGAAGCTTTCTTT.

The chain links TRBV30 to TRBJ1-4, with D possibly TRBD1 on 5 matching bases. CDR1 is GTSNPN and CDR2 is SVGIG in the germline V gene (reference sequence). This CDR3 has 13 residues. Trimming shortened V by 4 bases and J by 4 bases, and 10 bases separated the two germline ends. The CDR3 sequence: CAWTGRSNEKLFF. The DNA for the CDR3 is TGTGCCTGGACGGGGCGAAGTAATGAAAAACTGTTTTTT.

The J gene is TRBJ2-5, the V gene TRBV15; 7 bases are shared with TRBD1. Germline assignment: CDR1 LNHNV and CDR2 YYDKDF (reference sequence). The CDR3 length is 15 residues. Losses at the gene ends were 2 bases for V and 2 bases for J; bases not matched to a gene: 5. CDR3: CATSRPKGQQETQYF. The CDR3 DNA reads TGTGCCACCAGCAGACCAAAGGGACAGCAAGAGACCCAGTACTTC.

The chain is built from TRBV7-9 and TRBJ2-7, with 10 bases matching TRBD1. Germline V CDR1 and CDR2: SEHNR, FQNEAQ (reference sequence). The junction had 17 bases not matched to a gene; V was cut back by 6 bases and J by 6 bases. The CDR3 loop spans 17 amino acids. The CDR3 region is CASSWDRGLHRLSEQYF. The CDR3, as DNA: TGTGCCAGCAGTTGGGACAGGGGACTCCACCGGCTTTCCGAGCAGTACTTC.

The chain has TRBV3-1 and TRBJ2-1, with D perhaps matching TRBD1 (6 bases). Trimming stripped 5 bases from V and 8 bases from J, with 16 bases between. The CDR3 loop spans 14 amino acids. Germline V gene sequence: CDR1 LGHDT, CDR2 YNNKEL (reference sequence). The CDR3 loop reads CASSGSGRGDEQFF. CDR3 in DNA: TGTGCCAGCAGCGGCTCAGGCAGGGGCGATGAGCAGTTCTTC.

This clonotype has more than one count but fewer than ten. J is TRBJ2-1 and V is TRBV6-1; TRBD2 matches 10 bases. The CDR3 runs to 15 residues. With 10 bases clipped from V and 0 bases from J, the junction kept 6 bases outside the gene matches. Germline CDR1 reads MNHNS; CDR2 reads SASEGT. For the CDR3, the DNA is TGTGCCACCGGGGGGACTAGCGCCTCCTACAATGAGCAGTTCTTC. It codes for CATGGTSASYNEQFF.

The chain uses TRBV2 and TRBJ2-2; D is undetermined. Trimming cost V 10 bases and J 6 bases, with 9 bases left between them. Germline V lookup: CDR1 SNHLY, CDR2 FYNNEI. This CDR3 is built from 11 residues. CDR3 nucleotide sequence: TGTGCCACCGTGAGGTCCGGGGAGCTGTTTTTT. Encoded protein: CATVRSGELFF.